This passage covers 31 T cell receptor beta chains from one sample sequenced in a study of post-analysis software for immune sequencing data. Researchers reported that TCR beta cDNA libraries carried unique molecular identifiers. TCRdb called the PCR reads again in MiXCR, with one record for every CDR3 protein. Among about 800,000 distinct CDR3 sequences, approximately 30% were seen once, and the ten largest hold around 0.6%. Whole-study findings and limits: About five TRBV segments, including TRBV5-6, TRBV5-1 and TRBV20-1, were more frequent in patients than controls.

These receptors lack a known antigen. The material sequenced was blood. These receptors originate from a girl between 10 and 17 years old with multiple sclerosis.

This chain uses TRBV7-9 with TRBJ1-2; D remains ambiguous. From germline, CDR1 is SEHNR and CDR2 FQNEAQ (reference sequence). The V and J ends lost 5 bases and 4 bases respectively, with 11 bases between them. The CDR3 totals 13 residues. The chain's CDR3 is CASSRPISYGYTF. The CDR3 coding sequence is TGTGCCAGCAGCAGGCCTATTAGCTATGGCTACACCTTC.

The chain links TRBV7-9 to TRBJ1-1; 11 bases are a match to TRBD1. V shed 1 base and J 5 bases; nucleotides not matched to a gene: 9. This CDR3 has 17 residues. CDR1 is SEHNR and CDR2 is FQNEAQ in the germline V gene (reference sequence). The CDR3 DNA sequence: TGTGCCAGCAGCTTAGAGTTTTTTGGGACAGGGGGAACTGAAGCTTTCTTT. Protein product: CASSLEFFGTGGTEAFF.

The chain couples TRBV28 to TRBJ2-7, with 8 positions matching TRBD2. J was trimmed by 7 bases and V by 6 bases; bases with no gene match: 8. Germline CDR1 and CDR2: MDHEN and SYDVKM. CDR3 length: 13 residues. The CDR3 sequence is CASRPGLVHEQYF. The CDR3 DNA reads as TGTGCCAGCAGGCCGGGACTAGTACATGAGCAGTACTTC.

The chain has TRBV27 and TRBJ2-7; the D is unclear. Germline V gene data show CDR1 as MNHEY and CDR2 as SMNVEV (reference sequence). The CDR3 extends over 13 amino acids. V gave up 3 bases and J gave up 0 bases, with 6 bases separating them. CDR3 sequence: CASSFQDSYEQYF. The CDR3 nucleotides read TGTGCCAGCAGTTTTCAGGACTCCTACGAGCAGTACTTC.

This chain links TRBV15 with TRBJ2-5; 13 nucleotides align to TRBD2. The CDR3 runs to 16 residues. Germline V gene data show CDR1 as LNHNV and CDR2 as YYDKDF (reference sequence). V lost 0 bases to trimming and J lost 5 bases; unmatched junction nucleotides: 3. The CDR3 nucleotides are TGTGCCACCAGCAGAGATATACTAGCGGGAGGGGAGACCCAGTACTTC. This gives the protein CATSRDILAGGETQYF.

This clonotype appeared a few times. This chain connects TRBV7-2 to TRBJ2-5; TRBD2 agrees at 7 bases. Matching the DNA end better, TRBJ2-7 makes the J call doubtful. This CDR3 region has 13 residues. Germline V gene lookup returns CDR1 SGHTA and CDR2 FQGNSA. This chain's CDR3 is CASSRPGGPEQYF. In nucleotides, the CDR3 is TGTGCCAGCAGCCGACCGGGAGGTCCCGAGCAGTACTTC.

This clonotype was found a few times. The chain recombines TRBV6-5 with TRBJ1-1; D ambiguous. The V gene's germline CDR1 is MNHEY and CDR2 SVGAGI. The V and J ends lost 2 bases and 5 bases respectively, with 12 bases between them. CDR3 length: 14 residues. CDR3 nucleotide sequence: TGTGCCAGCAGTTACCCCGGGAGGTGGACTGAAGCTTTCTTT. The encoded protein is CASSYPGRWTEAFF.

The table lists this clonotype with a few counts. The chain employs TRBV20-1 and TRBJ2-1, with a possible D match to TRBD2 (6 bases). Germline V gene sequence: CDR1 DFQATT, CDR2 SNEGSKA (reference sequence). Trimming left V 1 base short and J 9 bases short, with 19 bases between. The length of the CDR3 is 15 residues. The CDR3 here is CSARAGAAPSGEQFF. The CDR3, as DNA: TGCAGTGCTAGAGCGGGAGCGGCCCCCTCGGGTGAGCAGTTCTTC.

The rearrangement joins TRBV6-2 or TRBV6-3 to TRBJ2-3; perhaps D is TRBD1 or TRBD2 (7 bases each). The CDR3 is 16 amino acids. Trimming left V 6 bases short and J 4 bases short, with 20 bases between. CDR1 is MNHEY and CDR2 is SVGEGT in the germline V gene. CDR3: CASSHASGGGPDTQYF. The CDR3 DNA sequence: TGTGCCAGCAGCCACGCTAGCGGAGGGGGCCCAGATACGCAGTATTTT.

The rearrangement links TRBV12-3 or TRBV12-4 to TRBJ1-5; D ambiguous. V was pared by 6 bases and J by 5 bases, with 11 bases between. There are 13 residues in the CDR3. CDR3 in amino acids: CASSLAVDQPQHF. The CDR3 nucleotides are TGTGCCAGCAGCCTCGCGGTGGATCAGCCCCAGCATTTT.

The chain joins TRBV2 to TRBJ2-1; the match to TRBD1 covers 10 bases. The length of the CDR3 is 13 residues. CDR1 SNHLY and CDR2 FYNNEI come from the germline V gene. After removal of 6 bases from V and 8 bases from J, the junction contained 4 bases not matched to a gene. CDR3 loop: CASRGQGHDEQFF. CDR3 DNA sequence: TGTGCCAGCAGGGGACAGGGGCATGATGAGCAGTTCTTC. The full variable domain, with the rest looked up from reference TRBV2 and TRBJ2-1, is EPEVTQTPSHQVTQMGQEVILRCVPISNHLYFYWYRQILGQKVEFLVSFYNNEISEKSEIFDDQFSVERPDGSNFTLKIRSTKLEDSAMYFCASRGQGHDEQFFGPGTRLTVL.

Worth noting for this clonotype: In this CDR3 the conserved last residue, phenylalanine or tryptophan, is missing, so a read error is likely. In DNA, the CDR3 is TGTGCCAGCACGCAGGGGGCGCCGGGGACCCAGTACTGC. It codes for CASTQGAPGTQYC. This sequence joins TRBV12-3 or TRBV12-4 and TRBJ2-5; 8 bases are shared with TRBD1. V shed 7 bases and J 7 bases; nucleotides not matched to a gene: 8. This CDR3 contains 13 residues.

This clonotype was found a few times. This chain links TRBV20-1 with TRBJ2-4; D is unresolved. The CDR3 has 11 residues. CDR1 and CDR2 from the germline V gene are DFQATT and SNEGSKA (reference sequence). V was clipped by 1 base and J by 5 bases, with 3 bases between them. CDR3 residues: CSARVENIQYF. In nucleotides, the CDR3 is TGCAGTGCTAGAGTAGAAAACATTCAGTACTTC.

The chain combines TRBV14 with TRBJ1-2; D is undetermined. The CDR3 consists of 17 residues. Germline CDR1 is SGHDN and CDR2 is FVKESK. Trimming took off 4 bases at V and 8 bases at J, with 26 bases between the two ends. The CDR3 coding sequence is TGTGCCAGCAGCCCGCTCACAGCGTCCAGTCACCGAGGGGGCTACACCTTC. This translates into CASSPLTASSHRGGYTF.

The V call is TRBV4-1, the J call TRBJ2-1; the match to TRBD2 covers 11 bases. This CDR3 has 17 residues. Germline CDR1 is MGHRA and CDR2 is YSYEKL. V lost 0 bases to trimming and J lost 5 bases; unmatched junction nucleotides: 6. As DNA, the CDR3 is TGCGCCAGCAGCCAAGATTGGCTAGCGGGAGGCCACAATGAGCAGTTCTTC. It codes for CASSQDWLAGGHNEQFF.

This clonotype has just a few counts. The chain carries TRBV7-9 and TRBJ2-1; a weak D match, TRBD1 (5 bases). This CDR3 is 15 amino acids long. Trimming removed 3 bases at V and 5 bases at J, with 14 bases between. In germline, CDR1 is SEHNR, CDR2 FQNEAQ (reference sequence). The CDR3 loop is CASSFLGVKDNEQFF. The CDR3 nucleotides are TGTGCCAGCAGCTTTTTAGGGGTAAAGGACAATGAGCAGTTCTTC.

V gene TRBV20-1 combines with J gene TRBJ2-1, with 9 bases fitting TRBD2. The germline CDR1 and CDR2 sequences are DFQATT and SNEGSKA (reference sequence). J lost 2 bases, V lost 3 bases, and 8 bases had no gene match. The CDR3 runs to 16 residues. Written as DNA, the CDR3 is TGCAGTGCTAGCCCCTTAAGCGGGAGGACCTACAATGAGCAGTTCTTC. Protein product: CSASPLSGRTYNEQFF.

This clonotype was detected once. A junction boundary mismatches the germline segment, possibly from a read error. CDR3 in amino acids: CAGSGGSVLYNEQFF. DNA for the CDR3: TGTGCCGGCAGCGGCGGTTCGGTGCTATACAATGAGCAGTTCTTC. V usage is TRBV7-8 and J usage is TRBJ2-1; possibly TRBD2 for D (5 bases). CDR1 SGHVS and CDR2 FQNEAQ come from the germline V gene. This CDR3 region has 15 residues.

There are many counts of this clonotype. Compared with germline, one end of the junction differs, possibly owing to a read error. The chain couples TRBV5-1 to TRBJ2-7; D is possibly TRBD1 (5 bases). The CDR3 length is 13 residues. Germline V CDR1 and CDR2: SGHRS, YFSETQ. CDR3 bases: TGTGCCAGCAGCTTAGACAGATCCTACGAGCAGTACTTC. Encoded protein: CASSLDRSYEQYF.

This clonotype was detected ten times or more. The genes are TRBV7-2 and TRBJ2-7; D perhaps matches TRBD2 (6 bases). V was trimmed by 4 bases and J by 1 base, leaving 17 bases between them. Germline V gene data show CDR1 as SGHTA and CDR2 as FQGNSA. The CDR3 is made up of 16 amino acids. The CDR3 DNA reads as TGTGCCAGCAGCTCGGAGGGGCCCCTTAGATCCTACGAGCAGTACTTC. It translates to CASSSEGPLRSYEQYF.

This clonotype came up many times. The chain employs TRBV15 and TRBJ2-1, with D possibly TRBD2 on 5 matching bases. Trimming removed 3 bases at V and 9 bases at J, with 9 bases between. CDR3 length equals 12 residues. Germline CDR1 LNHNV, CDR2 YYDKDF (reference sequence). The chain's CDR3 is CATSRGVSEQFF. The CDR3 bases are TGTGCCACCAGCAGGGGAGTAAGTGAGCAGTTCTTC.

A few counts support this clonotype. The rearrangement uses TRBV7-2 and TRBJ2-4; no reliable D call. Germline V lookup: CDR1 SGHTA, CDR2 FQGNSA. The CDR3 is 13 amino acids. Trimming left V 5 bases short and J 5 bases short, with 10 bases between. CDR3 nucleotides: TGTGCCAGCAGCAGCCGGTCCCAAAACATTCAGTACTTC. It codes for CASSSRSQNIQYF.

Remarks on this clonotype: At one of its ends the junction is not consistent with the germline gene, which may arise from a read error. The chain recombines TRBV6-5 with TRBJ2-5; the match to TRBD2 covers 8 bases. Germline V CDR1 and CDR2: MNHEY, SVGAGI. The CDR3 is 15 amino acids. The CDR3 DNA sequence: TGTGCCGCCAAGCCCCGGCTAGCGGGCCAAGAGACCCAGAACTTC. It is translated as CAAKPRLAGQETQNF.

A note on this clonotype: The junction departs from germline at one end; a sequencing error may be responsible. The rearrangement links TRBV7-2 to TRBJ2-3, with D perhaps TRBD2 (6 bases). The CDR3 sequence is 18 residues long. Per germline, CDR1 SGHTA and CDR2 FQGNSA. For the CDR3, the DNA is TGTGCCAGCAGCCGACGTCGGACTAAACTATTTAGCACAGGTACGCAGTATTTT. Its protein product is CASSRRRTKLFSTGTQYF.

The V call is TRBV18, the J call TRBJ2-7, with a possible D match to TRBD2 (6 bases). The germline CDR1 and CDR2 sequences are KGHSH and LQKENI. The CDR3 is made up of 14 amino acids. V was cut by 5 bases and J by 2 bases, with 13 bases left in between. This CDR3 is CASSGWRGPYEQYF. The CDR3 nucleotides are TGTGCCAGCTCAGGGTGGCGGGGCCCCTACGAGCAGTACTTC. Looking up the rest from reference TRBV18 and TRBJ2-7 gives the full variable domain: NAGVMQNPRHLVRRRGQEARLRCSPMKGHSHVYWYRQLPEEGLKFMVYLQKENIIDESGMPKERFSAEFPKEGPSILRIQQVVRGDSAAYFCASSGWRGPYEQYFGPGTRLTVT.

This clonotype came up a few times. The V and J genes are TRBV20-1 and TRBJ1-2; TRBD1 is a possible D gene (5 bases). V lost 6 bases, J lost 5 bases, and 25 bases lay in between. CDR3 length: 16 residues. The germline gives CDR1 DFQATT, CDR2 SNEGSKA (reference sequence). CDR3 bases: TGCAGTGCCGCTACCCGTAGGAGCAGGGTCGGGTATGGCTACACCTTC. This translates into CSAATRRSRVGYGYTF.

This chain links TRBV6-4 with TRBJ1-2, with 7 bases that match TRBD1. Unmatched junction bases numbered 5, after V lost 6 bases and J lost 7 bases. Germline V gene lookup returns CDR1 MRHNA and CDR2 SNTAGT. The CDR3 is 12 residues long. Here the CDR3 reads CASRGGDGGYTF. DNA for the CDR3: TGTGCCAGCAGAGGGGGCGACGGTGGCTACACCTTC.

This clonotype has just a few counts. V is TRBV4-1 and J is TRBJ2-1; D is ambiguous. The CDR3 is made up of 11 amino acids. Germline V gene data show CDR1 as MGHRA and CDR2 as YSYEKL. Trimming cost V 2 bases and J 10 bases, with 6 bases left between them. The CDR3 spells CASSQREEQFF. The DNA of the CDR3 is TGCGCCAGCAGCCAACGAGAGGAGCAGTTCTTC.

This chain joins TRBV7-9 and TRBJ2-1, with 8 bases that match TRBD2. This CDR3 has 14 residues. V trimming: 5 bases; J trimming: 7 bases; junction bases outside the gene matches: 7. Germline assignment: CDR1 SEHNR and CDR2 FQNEAQ (reference sequence). CDR3 protein: CASSRSGGGNEQFF. The CDR3 nucleotides are TGTGCCAGCAGCCGATCCGGGGGGGGAAATGAGCAGTTCTTC. The full variable domain, in which reference TRBV7-9 and TRBJ2-1 provide the parts outside the CDR3, is DTGVSQNPRHKITKRGQNVTFRCDPISEHNRLYWYRQTLGQGPEFLTYFQNEAQLEKSRLLSDRFSAERPKGSFSTLEIQRTEQGDSAMYLCASSRSGGGNEQFFGPGTRLTVL.

This clonotype has more than one count but fewer than ten. This rearrangement joins TRBV7-2 to TRBJ2-1, with D uncertain. This CDR3 is built from 14 residues. Between the trimmed V and J ends, which lost 5 bases and 5 bases, there was a span of 13 bases. Looked up from germline, CDR1 is SGHTA and CDR2 is FQGNSA. The CDR3 nucleotides read TGTGCCAGCAGCAATTCCGTTTTCGACAATGAGCAGTTCTTC. Its translation: CASSNSVFDNEQFF.

This chain uses TRBV6-2 or TRBV6-3 with TRBJ2-3; TRBD1 matches at 8 bases. Germline CDR1 MNHEY, CDR2 SVGEGT. The trim removed 4 bases at V and 13 bases at J, leaving 13 bases unmatched. The CDR3 totals 14 residues. The CDR3 nucleotides are TGTGCCAGCAGTTCGAAAGATTGGGACAGGATAAAGTATTTT. Translated: CASSSKDWDRIKYF.